A selection of T cell receptor beta chains follows, all from one sample in a study of cytomegalovirus exposure and HLA in healthy donors. Profiling relied on immunoSEQ multiplex PCR, and the TCRdb table lists in-frame clones only, not all of them. The sample comprises 130,000 or so clones, 55% to 80% of which are singletons, and 2.4% rests with the top ten. Sequenced input: PBMCs. The receptor source for this set is a woman aged 40 to 49 in good health and CMV-seronegative. Both conserved end residues are trimmed from each CDR3. Fields, in order: J gene, V gene, CDR3 protein.

>TRBJ2-3|TRBV5-3
ARSLVRQGGTDTQY
>TRBJ2-5|TRBV30
AWRGGTRGLWETQY
>TRBJ2-1|TRBV5-1
ASSGGQIFNEQF
>TRBJ1-5|TRBV2
ATRGSGNQPQH
>TRBJ1-1|TRBV30
AWSDNVYPAGSTEAF
>TRBJ1-2|TRBV7-9
ASSAGDSNYGYT
>TRBJ1-4|TRBV27
ASSFTGGATNEKLF
>TRBJ2-7|TRBV10-1
ASSGDREKDPYEQY
>TRBJ2-7|TRBV14
ASSQDSAYEQY
>TRBJ1-5|TRBV5-1
ASSLGGDPNQPQH
>-|TRBV6-5
ASSEAYEQY
>TRBJ2-1|TRBV27
ASSLQGRGPYNEQF
>TRBJ2-1|TRBV7-9
ASSLAPGLAGGVNEQF
>TRBJ1-1|TRBV27
ASSPSRYYRVNTEAF
>TRBJ2-3|TRBV5-1
ASSLQTGAVTDTQY
>TRBJ1-5|TRBV21-1
ASSKGDSLYSNQPQH
>TRBJ1-1|TRBV11-3
ASSRSGLSEAF
>TRBJ2-3|TRBV7-2
ASSLEGGTTDTQY
>TRBJ1-5|TRBV4-2
ASSPSGTANQPQH
>TRBJ1-1|TRBV19
ASIFGTGWIHTEAF
>TRBJ2-7|TRBV14
ASSVGQGYEQY
>TRBJ1-6|TRBV2
ASKGALGNSPLH
>TRBJ1-2|TRBV7-2
ASSLPGGMNYGYT
>TRBJ2-3|TRBV7-2
ASSPYIGTDTQY
>TRBJ2-5|TRBV4-1
ASSQERGETQY
>TRBJ1-1|TRBV7-9
ASSLPVAEAF
>TRBJ1-1|TRBV27
ASSYDSAFMNTEAF
>TRBJ1-1|TRBV28
ASSPRQGTNTEAF
>TRBJ2-3|TRBV5-1
ASSLEQHADTQY
>TRBJ1-6|TRBV28
ASSRRQGRTPLH
>TRBJ2-4|TRBV9
ASSVSGGGGAKNIQY
>TRBJ1-6|TRBV2
ASSRQGATYNSPLH
>TRBJ1-1|TRBV9
ASSVVQGTGTEAF
>TRBJ1-2|TRBV5-4
ASSLARQGRGYT
>TRBJ1-2|TRBV19
ASSLDSAYGYT
>TRBJ1-2|TRBV6-5
ASSFSTDRGGYGYT
>TRBJ2-6|TRBV4-1
ASSQGGPGPAFSGANVLT
>TRBJ1-5|TRBV27
ASSPWPSSNQPQH
>TRBJ1-6|TRBV11-1
ASSHRDSYNSPLH
>TRBJ2-5|TRBV5-4
ASSLAGRGGRETQY
>TRBJ2-1|TRBV25-1
ASSATSYNEQF
>TRBJ1-2|TRBV19
ASSMDRGRRGYT
>TRBJ1-5|TRBV6-1
ASTQTGDRQPQH
>TRBJ1-1|TRBV28
ASMENAEAF
>TRBJ1-5|TRBV18
ASSPRSRQPQH
>TRBJ2-3|TRBV11-2
ASSPGTSGGRQY
>TRBJ1-2|TRBV9
ASSPFDSSNYGYT
>TRBJ1-2|TRBV18
ASSRETGGEASGYT
>TRBJ2-7|TRBV4-2
ASRSTGARYEQY
>TRBJ1-6|TRBV7-9
ASSLDFNAPLH
>TRBJ1-2|TRBV29-1
SVADDRGGPYGYT
>TRBJ2-2|TRBV6-4
ASARLAGGNTGELF
>TRBJ1-2|TRBV5-4
ASSLAAGPYGYT
>TRBJ2-5|TRBV29-1
SVRGQGERKD
>TRBJ1-5|TRBV7-9
ASSFGGDNQPQH
>TRBJ1-6|TRBV28
ASRSDRYNSPLH
>TRBJ1-2|TRBV28
ASSFQGQGLYGYT
>TRBJ1-1|TRBV5-1
ASSLAGTLDVITEAF